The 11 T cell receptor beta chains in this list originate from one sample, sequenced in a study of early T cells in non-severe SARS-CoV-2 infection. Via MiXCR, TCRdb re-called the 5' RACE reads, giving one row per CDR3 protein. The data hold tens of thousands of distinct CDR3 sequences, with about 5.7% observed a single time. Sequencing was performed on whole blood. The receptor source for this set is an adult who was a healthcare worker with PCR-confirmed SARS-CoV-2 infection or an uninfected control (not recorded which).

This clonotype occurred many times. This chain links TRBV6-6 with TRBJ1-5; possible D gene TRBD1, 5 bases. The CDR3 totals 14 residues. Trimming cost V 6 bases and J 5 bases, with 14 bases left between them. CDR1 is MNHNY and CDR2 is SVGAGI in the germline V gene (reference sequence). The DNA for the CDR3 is TGTGCCAGCAGCGACATCTCAGGGTATCAGCCCCAGCATTTT. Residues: CASSDISGYQPQHF.

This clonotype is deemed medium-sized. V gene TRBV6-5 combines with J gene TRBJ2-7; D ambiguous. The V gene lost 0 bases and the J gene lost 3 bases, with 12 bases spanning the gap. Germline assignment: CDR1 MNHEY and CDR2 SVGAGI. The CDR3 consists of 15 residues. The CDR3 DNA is TGTGCCAGCAGTTACTCGGCCTTGTGGAACTACGAGCAGTACTTC. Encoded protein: CASSYSALWNYEQYF.

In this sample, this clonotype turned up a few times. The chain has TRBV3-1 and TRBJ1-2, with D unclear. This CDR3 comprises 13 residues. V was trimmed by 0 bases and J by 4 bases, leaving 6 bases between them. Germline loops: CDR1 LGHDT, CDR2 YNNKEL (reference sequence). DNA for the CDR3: TGTGCCAGCAGCCAAGACGGTCCCTATGGCTACACCTTC. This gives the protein CASSQDGPYGYTF.

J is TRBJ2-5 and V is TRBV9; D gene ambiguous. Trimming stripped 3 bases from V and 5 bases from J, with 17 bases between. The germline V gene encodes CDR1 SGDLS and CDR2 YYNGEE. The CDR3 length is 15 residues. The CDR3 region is CASSESSTSLETQYF. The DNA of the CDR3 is TGTGCCAGCAGCGAGTCGTCAACCAGCTTGGAGACCCAGTACTTC.

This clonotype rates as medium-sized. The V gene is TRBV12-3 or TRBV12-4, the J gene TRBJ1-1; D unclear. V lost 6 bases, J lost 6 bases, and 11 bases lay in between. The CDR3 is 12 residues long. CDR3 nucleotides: TGTGCCAGCAGACCCGAGAGGTCTGAAGCTTTCTTT. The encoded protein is CASRPERSEAFF.

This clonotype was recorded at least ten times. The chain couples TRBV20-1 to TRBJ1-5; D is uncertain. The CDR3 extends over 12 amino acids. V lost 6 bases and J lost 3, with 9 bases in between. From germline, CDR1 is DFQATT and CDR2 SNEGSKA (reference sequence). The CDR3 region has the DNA TGCAGTGCCGCGGATGTCAATCAGCCCCAGCATTTT. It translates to CSAADVNQPQHF.

CDR3 amino acids: CASSFGAGSYNEQFF. The DNA for the CDR3 is TGTGCCAGCAGTTTTGGGGCGGGGAGCTACAATGAGCAGTTCTTC. J is TRBJ2-1 and V is TRBV6-2 or TRBV6-3, with D maybe TRBD2 (6 bases). CDR3 length equals 15 residues. Per the germline V gene, CDR1 is MNHEY and CDR2 is SVGEGT. The V end was cut by 4 bases, the J end by 3 bases, with 13 bases between.

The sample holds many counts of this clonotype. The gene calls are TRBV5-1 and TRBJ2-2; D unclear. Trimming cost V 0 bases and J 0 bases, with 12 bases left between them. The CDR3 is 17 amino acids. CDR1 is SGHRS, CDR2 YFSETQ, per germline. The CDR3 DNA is TGCGCCAGCAGCTTGGAAGTCTTGTTCGCGAACACCGGGGAGCTGTTTTTT. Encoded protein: CASSLEVLFANTGELFF.

The CDR3: CASSQTTSGGYSYNEQFF. The CDR3 region has the DNA TGTGCCAGCAGCCAAACGACTAGCGGGGGTTATTCCTACAATGAGCAGTTCTTC. V usage is TRBV14 and J usage is TRBJ2-1; TRBD2 agrees at 12 bases. The CDR3 runs to 18 residues. V was pared by 2 bases and J by 1 base, with 6 bases of the junction left unmatched. Germline CDR1 SGHDN, CDR2 FVKESK.

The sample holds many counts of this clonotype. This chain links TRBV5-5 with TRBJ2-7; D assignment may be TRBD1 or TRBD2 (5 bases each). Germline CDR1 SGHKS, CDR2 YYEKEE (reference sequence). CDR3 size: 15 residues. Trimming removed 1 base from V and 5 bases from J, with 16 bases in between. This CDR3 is CASSLFMQGDHEQYF. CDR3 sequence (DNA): TGTGCCAGCAGCTTGTTTATGCAGGGAGACCACGAGCAGTACTTC. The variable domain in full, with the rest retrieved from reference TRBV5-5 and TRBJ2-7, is DAGVTQSPTHLIKTRGQQVTLRCSPISGHKSVSWYQQVLGQGPQFIFQYYEKEERGRGNFPDRFSARQFPNYSSELNVNALLLGDSALYLCASSLFMQGDHEQYFGPGTRLTVT.

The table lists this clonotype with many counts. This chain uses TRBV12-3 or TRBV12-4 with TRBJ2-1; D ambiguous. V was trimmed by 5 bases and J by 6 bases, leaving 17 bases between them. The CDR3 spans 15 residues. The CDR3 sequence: CASSPYRSGPNEQFF. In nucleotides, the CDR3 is TGTGCCAGCAGTCCTTATCGATCCGGACCCAATGAGCAGTTCTTC.